This is a list of T cell receptor beta chains from one sample in a study of shared clonotypes between healthy human individuals. Sequenced by immunoSEQ multiplex PCR; TCRdb stores in-frame clones only, minus some. The sample carries under 1,900,000 clones, approximately 98.5% recorded once. The sequencing sample was made of naive CD4+ T cells sorted from blood. Every receptor here comes from a man aged 30-40 years in good health. CDR3s include the opening cysteine and the closing phenylalanine or tryptophan. A D gene is named only where the DNA matches it firmly. Part of the rows lack a size; the others show once, few, many or a class for expanded clones.

V gene	J gene	D gene	clone size	CDR3 protein	CDR3 DNA
TRBV5-6	TRBJ1-2	-	-	CASSPAGQRFYGYTF	TGTGCCAGCAGCCCGGCCGGACAGAGATTCTATGGCTACACCTTC
TRBV11-2	TRBJ2-1	-	-	CASSSQPGSYNEQFF	TGTGCCAGCAGCTCCCAACCGGGAAGTTACAATGAGCAGTTCTTC
TRBV6-1	TRBJ1-2	-	-	CASSSQAGNYGYTF	TGTGCCAGCAGTTCGCAGGCGGGGAACTATGGCTACACCTTC
TRBV29-1	TRBJ2-5	-	-	CSVGFFVGLGTTRLETQYF	TGCAGCGTTGGGTTTTTCGTCGGGTTAGGGACAACTCGTCTGGAGACCCAGTACTTC
TRBV6-6	TRBJ2-1	-	-	CASSYSPTFKGDEQFF	TGTGCCAGCAGTTACTCCCCGACATTCAAAGGCGATGAGCAGTTCTTC
TRBV21-1	TRBJ2-4	-	-	CASSTILKGAAAKNIQYF	TGTGCCAGCAGCACAATTTTGAAGGGGGCGGCGGCCAAAAACATTCAGTACTTC
TRBV9	TRBJ2-7	TRBD1	once	CASSVEGGASYEQYF	TGTGCCAGCAGCGTAGAAGGGGGCGCCTCCTACGAGCAGTACTTC
TRBV21-1	TRBJ2-7	-	-	CASSNSTSGTHEQYF	TGTGCCAGCAGCAATAGCACTAGCGGTACCCACGAGCAGTACTTC
TRBV5-1	TRBJ2-1	TRBD1	-	CASSLGGTGLYNEQFF	TGCGCCAGCAGCTTGGGGGGGACAGGCTTATACAATGAGCAGTTCTTC
TRBV5-5	TRBJ1-4	-	-	CASSLLGTTNEKLFF	TGTGCCAGCAGCTTGCTAGGCACTACTAATGAAAAACTGTTTTTT
TRBV7-9	TRBJ2-3	-	-	CASSRVTDTQYF	TGTGCCAGCAGCCGGGTCACAGATACGCAGTATTTT
TRBV11-3	TRBJ2-7	-	-	CASSLRGAYEQYF	TGTGCCAGCAGCTTACGAGGGGCATACGAGCAGTACTTC
TRBV19	TRBJ1-5	-	-	CASSIDHQPQHF	TGTGCCAGTAGTATAGATCATCAGCCCCAGCATTTT
TRBV5-4	TRBJ2-3	TRBD2	-	CASSLRTSGTADTQYF	TGTGCCAGCAGCTTGAGGACTAGCGGGACCGCAGATACGCAGTATTTT
TRBV5-1	TRBJ2-5	-	once	CASSLGVQETQYF	TGCGCCAGCAGCTTGGGAGTTCAAGAGACCCAGTACTTC
TRBV18	TRBJ2-5	-	-	CASSSTGFQETQYF	TGTGCCAGCTCATCCACAGGCTTCCAAGAGACCCAGTACTTC
TRBV10-3	TRBJ2-7	-	-	CAISSPLEQYF	TGTGCCATCAGCTCCCCCCTCGAGCAGTACTTC
TRBV7-9	TRBJ1-2	TRBD1	-	CASSPDRGYGYTF	TGTGCCAGCAGCCCCGACAGGGGTTATGGCTACACCTTC
TRBV5-4	TRBJ2-7	TRBD2	-	CASSLELAGIYEQYF	TGTGCCAGCAGCTTGGAACTAGCGGGTATCTACGAGCAGTACTTC
TRBV7-2	TRBJ1-2	-	-	CASTPTGTGYGYTF	TGTGCCAGCACCCCCACAGGGACGGGTTATGGCTACACCTTC
TRBV7-7	TRBJ2-2	TRBD1	-	CASSSTGVAGELFF	TGTGCCAGCAGCTCCACAGGGGTAGCCGGGGAGCTGTTTTTT
TRBV18	TRBJ2-1	-	-	CASSPPGWPSENNEQFF	TGTGCCAGCTCACCACCAGGCTGGCCTAGCGAGAACAATGAGCAGTTCTTC
TRBV10-3	TRBJ2-7	-	-	CAISARGGYEQYF	TGTGCCATCAGTGCCAGGGGGGGGTACGAGCAGTACTTC
TRBV19	TRBJ2-3	-	-	CASSRAPRGPDTQYF	TGTGCCAGTAGTAGAGCTCCTAGGGGCCCAGATACGCAGTATTTT
TRBV27	TRBJ2-3	TRBD2	-	CASSGTSGRPGGTQYF	TGTGCCAGCAGTGGTACTAGCGGGAGGCCGGGAGGTACGCAGTATTTT
TRBV6-5	TRBJ2-5	-	-	CASTKDSYETQYF	TGTGCCAGCACGAAGGACAGCTATGAGACCCAGTACTTC
TRBV28	TRBJ1-3	TRBD1	-	CASSLQGFLAGNTIYF	TGTGCCAGCAGCTTACAGGGGTTTTTGGCTGGAAACACCATATATTTT
TRBV11-2	TRBJ2-3	TRBD2	-	CASSRTSGPTDTQYF	TGTGCCAGCAGCCGGACTAGCGGACCCACAGATACGCAGTATTTT
TRBV10-3	TRBJ2-5	TRBD2	-	CAISRAGVAADETQYF	TGTGCCATCAGTAGAGCGGGAGTTGCCGCTGACGAGACCCAGTACTTC
TRBV4-3	TRBJ2-1	TRBD2	-	CASSQESRREGYNEQFF	TGCGCCAGCAGCCAAGAGTCCCGACGGGAGGGGTACAATGAGCAGTTCTTC